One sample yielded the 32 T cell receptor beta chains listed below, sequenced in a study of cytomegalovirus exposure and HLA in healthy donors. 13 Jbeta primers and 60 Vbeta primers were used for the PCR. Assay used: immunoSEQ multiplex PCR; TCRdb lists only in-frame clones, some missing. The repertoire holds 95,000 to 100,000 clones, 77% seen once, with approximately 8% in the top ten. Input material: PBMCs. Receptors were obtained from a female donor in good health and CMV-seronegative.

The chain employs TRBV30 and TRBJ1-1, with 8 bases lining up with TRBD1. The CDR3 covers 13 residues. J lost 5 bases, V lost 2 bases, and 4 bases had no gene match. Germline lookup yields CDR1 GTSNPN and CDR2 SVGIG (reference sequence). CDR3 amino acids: CAWSTGGRTEAFF. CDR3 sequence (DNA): TGTGCCTGGAGTACAGGGGGACGGACTGAAGCTTTCTTT.

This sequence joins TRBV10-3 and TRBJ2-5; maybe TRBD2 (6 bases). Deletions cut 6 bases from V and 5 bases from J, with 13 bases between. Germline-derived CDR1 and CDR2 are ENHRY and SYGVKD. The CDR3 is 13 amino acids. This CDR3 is CAIRRRAWETQYF. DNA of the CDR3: TGTGCCATCAGGCGGAGGGCCTGGGAGACCCAGTACTTC.

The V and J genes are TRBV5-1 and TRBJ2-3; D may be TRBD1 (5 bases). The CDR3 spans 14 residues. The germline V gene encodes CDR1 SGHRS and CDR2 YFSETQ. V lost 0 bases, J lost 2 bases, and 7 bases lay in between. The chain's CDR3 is CASSLGGPTDTQYF. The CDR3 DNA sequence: TGCGCCAGCAGCTTGGGGGGCCCCACAGATACGCAGTATTTT. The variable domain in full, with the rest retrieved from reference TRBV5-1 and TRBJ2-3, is KAGVTQTPRYLIKTRGQQVTLSCSPISGHRSVSWYQQTPGQGLQFLFEYFSETQRNKGNFPGRFSGRQFSNSRSEMNVSTLELGDSALYLCASSLGGPTDTQYFGPGTRLTVL.

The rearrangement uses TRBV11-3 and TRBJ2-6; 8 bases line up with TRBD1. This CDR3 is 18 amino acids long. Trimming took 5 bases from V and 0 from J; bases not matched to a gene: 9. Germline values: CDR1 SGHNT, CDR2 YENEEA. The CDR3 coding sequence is TGTGCCAGCAGCCCTCGGACAGGGAAGGACTCTGGGGCCAACGTCCTGACTTTC. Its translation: CASSPRTGKDSGANVLTF.

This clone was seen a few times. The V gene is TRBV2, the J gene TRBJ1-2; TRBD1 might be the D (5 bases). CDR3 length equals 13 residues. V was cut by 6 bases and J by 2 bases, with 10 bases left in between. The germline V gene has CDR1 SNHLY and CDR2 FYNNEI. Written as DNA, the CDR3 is TGTGCCAGCAGCCGGTCAGGGAACTATGGCTACACCTTC. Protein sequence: CASSRSGNYGYTF.

In DNA, the CDR3 is TGTGCCAGTAGGGGACTGGGTGACACTGAAGCTTTCTTT. Its translation is CASRGLGDTEAFF. The genes are TRBV19 and TRBJ1-1, with D possibly being TRBD1 (5 bases). Germline CDR1 LNHDA, CDR2 SQIVND (reference sequence). This CDR3 is 13 amino acids long. V was cut by 6 bases and J by 3 bases, with 11 bases left in between.

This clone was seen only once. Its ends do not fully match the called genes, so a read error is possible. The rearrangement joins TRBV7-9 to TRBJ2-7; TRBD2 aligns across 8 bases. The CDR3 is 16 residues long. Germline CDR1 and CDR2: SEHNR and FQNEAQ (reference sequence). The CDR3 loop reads CSSSVPTSGYPYEQYF. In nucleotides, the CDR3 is TGTTCCAGCAGCGTGCCAACTAGCGGTTATCCCTACGAGCAGTACTTC.

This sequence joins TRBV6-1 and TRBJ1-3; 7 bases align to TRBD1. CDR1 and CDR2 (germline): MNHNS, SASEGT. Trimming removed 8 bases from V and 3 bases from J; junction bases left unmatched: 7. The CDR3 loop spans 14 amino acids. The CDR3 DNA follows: TGTGCCAGCCCAGACAGGGCGGGTGGAAACACCATATATTTT. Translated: CASPDRAGGNTIYF.

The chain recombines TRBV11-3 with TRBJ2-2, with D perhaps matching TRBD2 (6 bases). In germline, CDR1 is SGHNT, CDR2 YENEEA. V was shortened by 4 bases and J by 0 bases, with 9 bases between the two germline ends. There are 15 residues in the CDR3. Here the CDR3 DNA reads TGTGCCAGCAGCTCTAGACTAGCGAACACCGGGGAGCTGTTTTTT. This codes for CASSSRLANTGELFF.

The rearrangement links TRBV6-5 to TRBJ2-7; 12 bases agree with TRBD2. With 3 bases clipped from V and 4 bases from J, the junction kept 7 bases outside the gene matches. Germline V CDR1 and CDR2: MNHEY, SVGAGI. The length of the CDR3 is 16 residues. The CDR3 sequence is CASSYTSGGPGYEQYF. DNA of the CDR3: TGTGCCAGCAGTTATACTAGCGGGGGGCCGGGGTACGAGCAGTACTTC.

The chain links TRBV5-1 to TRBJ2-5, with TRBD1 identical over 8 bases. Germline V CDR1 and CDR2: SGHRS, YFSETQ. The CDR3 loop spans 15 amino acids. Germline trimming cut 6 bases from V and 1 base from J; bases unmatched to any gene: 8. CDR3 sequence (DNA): TGCGCCAGCACGACAGGGGAAGCGGTCCAAGAGACCCAGTACTTC. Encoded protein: CASTTGEAVQETQYF.

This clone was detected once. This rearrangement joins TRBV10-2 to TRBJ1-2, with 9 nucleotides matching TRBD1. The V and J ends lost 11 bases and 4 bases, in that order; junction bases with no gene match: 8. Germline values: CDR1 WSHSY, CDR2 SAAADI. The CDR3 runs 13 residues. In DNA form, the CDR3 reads TGCGCCGTCCGGGACAGGGACTTCTATGGCTACACCTTC. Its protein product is CAVRDRDFYGYTF.

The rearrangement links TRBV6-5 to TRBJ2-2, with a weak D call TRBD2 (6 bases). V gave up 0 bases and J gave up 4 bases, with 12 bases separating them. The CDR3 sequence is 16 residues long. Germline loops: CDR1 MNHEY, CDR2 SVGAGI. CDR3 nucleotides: TGTGCCAGCAGTTACTCTAGCGGCCGATCCACCGGGGAGCTGTTTTTT. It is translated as CASSYSSGRSTGELFF.

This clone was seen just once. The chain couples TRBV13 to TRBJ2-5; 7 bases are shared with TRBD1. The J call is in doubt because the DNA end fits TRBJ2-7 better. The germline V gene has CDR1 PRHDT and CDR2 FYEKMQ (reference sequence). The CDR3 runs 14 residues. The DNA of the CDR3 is TGTGCCAGCAGCTATCGGGACAGCTCCTACGAGCAGTACTTC. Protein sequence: CASSYRDSSYEQYF.

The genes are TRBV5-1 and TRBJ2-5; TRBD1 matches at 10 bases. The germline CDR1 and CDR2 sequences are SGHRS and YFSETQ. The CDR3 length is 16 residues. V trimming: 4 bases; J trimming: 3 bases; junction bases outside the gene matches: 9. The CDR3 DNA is TGCGCCAGCAGCCAAGCGACAGGGGGCTATAAAGAGACCCAGTACTTC. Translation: CASSQATGGYKETQYF. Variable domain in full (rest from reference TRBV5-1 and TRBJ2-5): KAGVTQTPRYLIKTRGQQVTLSCSPISGHRSVSWYQQTPGQGLQFLFEYFSETQRNKGNFPGRFSGRQFSNSRSEMNVSTLELGDSALYLCASSQATGGYKETQYFGPGTRLLVL.

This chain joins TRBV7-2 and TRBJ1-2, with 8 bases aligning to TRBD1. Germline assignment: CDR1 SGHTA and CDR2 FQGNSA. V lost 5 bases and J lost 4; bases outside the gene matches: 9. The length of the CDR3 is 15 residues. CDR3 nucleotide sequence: TGTGCCAGCAGCCTGGACAGGGCCTATAGCTATGGCTACACCTTC. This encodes CASSLDRAYSYGYTF.

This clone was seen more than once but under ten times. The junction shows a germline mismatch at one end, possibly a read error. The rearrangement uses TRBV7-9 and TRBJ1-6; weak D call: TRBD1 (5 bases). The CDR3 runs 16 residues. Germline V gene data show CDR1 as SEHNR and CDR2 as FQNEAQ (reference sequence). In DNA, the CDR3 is TGTTCCAGCACCTCCTCCGGGGGATTCTTAAGGTCACCCCTCCACTTT. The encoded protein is CSSTSSGGFLRSPLHF.

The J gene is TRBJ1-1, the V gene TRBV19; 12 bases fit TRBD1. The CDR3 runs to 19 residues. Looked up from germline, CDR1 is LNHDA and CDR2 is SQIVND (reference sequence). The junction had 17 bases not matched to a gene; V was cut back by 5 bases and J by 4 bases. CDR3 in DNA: TGTGCCAGTAGTCCCTGGCGGGACAGGGGGCGTAGGATGGGCACTGAAGCTTTCTTT. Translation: CASSPWRDRGRRMGTEAFF.

The DNA for the CDR3 is TGTGCCAGCATCAAAGGGGCACAGGGGGGATATGGCTACACCTTC. It encodes CASIKGAQGGYGYTF. The chain uses TRBV6-1 and TRBJ1-2; 8 positions agree with TRBD1. The CDR3 consists of 15 residues. Germline CDR1 reads MNHNS; CDR2 reads SASEGT. J gave up 5 bases and V 7 bases, and 12 bases lay outside the gene matches.

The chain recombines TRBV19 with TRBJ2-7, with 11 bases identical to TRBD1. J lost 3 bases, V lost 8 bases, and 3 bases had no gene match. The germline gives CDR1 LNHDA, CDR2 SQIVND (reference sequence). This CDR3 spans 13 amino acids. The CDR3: CASSDRGHYEQYF. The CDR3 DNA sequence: TGTGCCAGTTCGGACAGGGGGCACTACGAGCAGTACTTC.

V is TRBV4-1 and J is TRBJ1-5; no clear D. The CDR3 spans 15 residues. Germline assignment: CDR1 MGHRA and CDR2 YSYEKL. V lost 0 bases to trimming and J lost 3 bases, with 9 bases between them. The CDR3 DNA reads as TGCGCCAGCAGCCAAGATGGGCGATTCAATCAGCCCCAGCATTTT. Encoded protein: CASSQDGRFNQPQHF.

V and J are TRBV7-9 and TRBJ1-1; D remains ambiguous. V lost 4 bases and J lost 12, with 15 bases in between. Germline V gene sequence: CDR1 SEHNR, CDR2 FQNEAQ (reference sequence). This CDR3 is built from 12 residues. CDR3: CASSYPGPVTFF. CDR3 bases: TGTGCCAGCAGCTATCCGGGTCCCGTCACTTTCTTT.

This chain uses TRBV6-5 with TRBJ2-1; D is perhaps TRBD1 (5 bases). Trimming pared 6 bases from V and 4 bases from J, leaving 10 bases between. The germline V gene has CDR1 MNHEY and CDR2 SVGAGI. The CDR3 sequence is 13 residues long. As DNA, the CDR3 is TGTGCCAGCAGCAGGGAAAGGTACAATGAGCAGTTCTTC. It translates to CASSRERYNEQFF.

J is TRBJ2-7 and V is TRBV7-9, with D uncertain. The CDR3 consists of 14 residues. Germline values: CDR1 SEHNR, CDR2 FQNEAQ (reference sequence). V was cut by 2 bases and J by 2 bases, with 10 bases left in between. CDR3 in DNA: TGTGCCAGCAGCTTAAGGAACAGCCCCTACGAGCAGTACTTC. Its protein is CASSLRNSPYEQYF.

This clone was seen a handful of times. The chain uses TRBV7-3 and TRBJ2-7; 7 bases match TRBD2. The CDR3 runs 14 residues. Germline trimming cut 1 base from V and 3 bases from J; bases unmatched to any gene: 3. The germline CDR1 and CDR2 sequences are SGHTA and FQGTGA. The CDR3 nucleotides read TGTGCCAGCAGCTTAAGGGCTAGCGGCTACGAGCAGTACTTC. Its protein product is CASSLRASGYEQYF.

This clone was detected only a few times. This chain's CDR3 is CASGYSEQYF. CDR3 nucleotides: TGCGCCAGCGGGTACAGCGAGCAGTACTTC. V is TRBV10-2 and J is TRBJ2-7; D gene uncertain. The CDR3 loop spans 10 amino acids. The V end lost 8 bases, the J end lost 6 bases, and 8 bases lay between the germline ends. Germline-derived CDR1 and CDR2 are WSHSY and SAAADI.

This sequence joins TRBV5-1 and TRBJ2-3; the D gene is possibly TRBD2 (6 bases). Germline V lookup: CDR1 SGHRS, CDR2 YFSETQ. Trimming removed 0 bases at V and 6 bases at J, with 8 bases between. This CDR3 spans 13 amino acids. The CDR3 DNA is TGCGCCAGCAGCTTGGGGGGGGAGGATACGCAGTATTTT. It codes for CASSLGGEDTQYF.

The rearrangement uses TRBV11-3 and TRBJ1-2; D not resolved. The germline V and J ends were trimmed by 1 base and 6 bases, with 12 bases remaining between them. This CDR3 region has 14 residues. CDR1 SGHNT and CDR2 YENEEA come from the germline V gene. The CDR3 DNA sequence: TGTGCCAGCAGCTTAGGTCCGACTGGCGATGGCTACACCTTC. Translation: CASSLGPTGDGYTF.

CDR3 nucleotide sequence: TGTGCCAGCAGTTACTCGGTCTCCGTCGCCAGGGGAGCTTTCTTT. This sequence encodes CASSYSVSVARGAFF. The V gene is TRBV6-5, the J gene TRBJ1-1; the D gene is possibly TRBD1 (6 bases). V gave up 0 bases and J gave up 10 bases, with 18 bases separating them. This CDR3 contains 15 residues. From germline, CDR1 is MNHEY and CDR2 SVGAGI.

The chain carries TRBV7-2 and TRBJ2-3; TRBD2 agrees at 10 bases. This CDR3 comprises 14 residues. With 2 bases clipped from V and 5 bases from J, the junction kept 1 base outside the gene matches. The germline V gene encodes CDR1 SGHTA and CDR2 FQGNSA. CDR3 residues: CASSLRTSGDTQYF. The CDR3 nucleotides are TGTGCCAGCAGCTTACGGACTAGCGGAGATACGCAGTATTTT.

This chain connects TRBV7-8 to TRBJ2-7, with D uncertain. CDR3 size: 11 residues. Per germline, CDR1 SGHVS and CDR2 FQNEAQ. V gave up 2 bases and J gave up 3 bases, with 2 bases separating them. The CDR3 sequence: CASSLRYEQYF. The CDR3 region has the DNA TGTGCCAGCAGCTTACGCTACGAGCAGTACTTC.

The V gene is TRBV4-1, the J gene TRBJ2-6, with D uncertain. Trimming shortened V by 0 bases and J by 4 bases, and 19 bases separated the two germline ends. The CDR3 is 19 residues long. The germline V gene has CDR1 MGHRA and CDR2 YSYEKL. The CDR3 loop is CASSQDRAYVATGANVLTF. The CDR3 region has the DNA TGCGCCAGCAGCCAAGATAGAGCCTACGTAGCCACCGGGGCCAACGTCCTGACTTTC.